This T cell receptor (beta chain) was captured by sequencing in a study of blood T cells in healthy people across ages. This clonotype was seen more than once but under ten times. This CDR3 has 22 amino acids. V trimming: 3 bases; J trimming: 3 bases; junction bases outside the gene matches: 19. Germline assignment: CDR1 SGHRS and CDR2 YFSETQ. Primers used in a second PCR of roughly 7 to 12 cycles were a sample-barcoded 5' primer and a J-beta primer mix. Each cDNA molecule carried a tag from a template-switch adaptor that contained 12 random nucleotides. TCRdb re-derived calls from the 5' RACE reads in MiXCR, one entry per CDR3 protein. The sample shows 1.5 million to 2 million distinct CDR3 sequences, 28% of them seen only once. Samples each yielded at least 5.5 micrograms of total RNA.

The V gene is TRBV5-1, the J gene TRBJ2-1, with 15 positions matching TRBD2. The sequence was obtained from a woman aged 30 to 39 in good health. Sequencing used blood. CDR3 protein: CASSSPDYQMGLAGGRYNEQFF. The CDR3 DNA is TGCGCCAGCAGCTCCCCGGACTACCAGATGGGACTAGCGGGAGGCCGCTACAATGAGCAGTTCTTC.